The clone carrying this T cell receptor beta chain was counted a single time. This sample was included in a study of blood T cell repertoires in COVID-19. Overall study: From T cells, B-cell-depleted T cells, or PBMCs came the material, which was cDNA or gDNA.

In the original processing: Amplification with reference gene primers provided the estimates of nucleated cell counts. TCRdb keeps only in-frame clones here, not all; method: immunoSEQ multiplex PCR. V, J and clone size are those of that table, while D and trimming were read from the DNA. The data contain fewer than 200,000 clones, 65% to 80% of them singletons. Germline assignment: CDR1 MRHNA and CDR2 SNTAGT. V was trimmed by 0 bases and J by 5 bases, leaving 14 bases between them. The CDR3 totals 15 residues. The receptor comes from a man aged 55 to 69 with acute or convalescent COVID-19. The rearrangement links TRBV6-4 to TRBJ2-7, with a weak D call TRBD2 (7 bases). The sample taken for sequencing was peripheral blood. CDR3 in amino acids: CASSDSRGGLDEQYF. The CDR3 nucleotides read TGTGCCAGCAGTGACTCGAGGGGGGGCTTGGACGAGCAGTACTTC.